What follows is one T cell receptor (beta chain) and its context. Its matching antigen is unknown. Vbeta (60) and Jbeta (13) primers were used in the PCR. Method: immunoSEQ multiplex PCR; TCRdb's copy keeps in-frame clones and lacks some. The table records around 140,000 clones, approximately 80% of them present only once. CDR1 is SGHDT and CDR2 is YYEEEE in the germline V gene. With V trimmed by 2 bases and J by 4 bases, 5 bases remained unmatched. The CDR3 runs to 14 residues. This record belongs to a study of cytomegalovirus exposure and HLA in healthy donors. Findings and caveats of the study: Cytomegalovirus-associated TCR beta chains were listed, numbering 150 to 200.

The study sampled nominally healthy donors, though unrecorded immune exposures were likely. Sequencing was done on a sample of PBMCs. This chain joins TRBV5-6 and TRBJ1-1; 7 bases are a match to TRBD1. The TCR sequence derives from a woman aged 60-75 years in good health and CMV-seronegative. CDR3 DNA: TGTGCCAGCAGCTTCGACAGGGCCATCACTGAAGCTTTCTTT. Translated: CASSFDRAITEAFF.